These 10 T cell receptor beta chains share one sample of origin, sequenced in a study (dated by TCRdb to about 2016). Library preparation employed RT-PCR. These reads were obtained on an Illumina MiSeq. TCRdb reprocessed the public reads (quality trimming at Q25 with fastp, clone calling with MiXCR) and kept in-frame beta chains. When rows share a CDR3 protein, they turn into one entry using the most common DNA and genes. The sample records about 700,000 distinct CDR3 sequences, about 14% of which are singletons. The ten largest clones take up just over 3.5% of the sample. The specimen was memory CD4+ T cells from blood. Receptors originate from a female donor in good health, serving as a healthy control.

This clonotype was picked up a small number of times. The CDR3 region has the DNA TGTGCCAGCAGTCACAGGGTATCCTACGAGCAGTACTTC. Protein: CASSHRVSYEQYF. The chain is built from TRBV6-2 or TRBV6-3 and TRBJ2-7, with D maybe TRBD1 (6 bases). Germline V gene lookup returns CDR1 MNHEY and CDR2 SVGEGT. The germline V and J ends were trimmed by 5 bases and 1 base, with 9 bases remaining between them. The CDR3 is made up of 13 amino acids.

Ten or more counts support this clonotype. V usage is TRBV27 and J usage is TRBJ2-5; D may match TRBD1 or TRBD2 (5 bases each). This CDR3 contains 14 residues. CDR1 and CDR2 (germline): MNHEY, SMNVEV (reference sequence). V lost 7 bases, J lost 4 bases, and 16 bases lay in between. The CDR3 sequence: CASKRPGAGETQYF. The CDR3 nucleotides are TGTGCCAGCAAGAGGCCCGGGGCGGGAGAGACCCAGTACTTC.

This clonotype was seen repeatedly, ten times or more. The rearrangement joins TRBV7-9 to TRBJ2-7, with TRBD2 identical over 7 bases. Germline CDR1 SEHNR, CDR2 FQNEAQ (reference sequence). This CDR3 spans 14 amino acids. V gave up 8 bases and J gave up 0 bases; unmatched junction bases: 7. The CDR3 reads CASGRGDFSYEQYF. The CDR3 DNA reads as TGTGCCAGCGGACGGGGGGACTTCTCCTACGAGCAGTACTTC.

This clonotype was observed a handful of times. This rearrangement joins TRBV15 to TRBJ2-3; maybe TRBD2 (5 bases). Germline CDR1 and CDR2: LNHNV and YYDKDF (reference sequence). This CDR3 is 13 amino acids long. V lost 2 bases to trimming and J lost 7 bases, with 10 bases between them. CDR3 in DNA: TGTGCCACCAGCAGACAAGGACTGAATACGCAGTATTTT. Protein: CATSRQGLNTQYF.

This chain joins TRBV28 and TRBJ1-4; D perhaps matches TRBD1 (6 bases). V lost 4 bases and J lost 0, with 15 bases in between. The length of the CDR3 is 17 residues. CDR1 is MDHEN, CDR2 SYDVKM, per germline. Written as DNA, the CDR3 is TGTGCCAGCAGTTCCAGCACAAGGGGGGCAACTAATGAAAAACTGTTTTTT. It yields the protein CASSSSTRGATNEKLFF. Together with reference TRBV28 and TRBJ1-4, the CDR3 gives the full variable domain: DVKVTQSSRYLVKRTGEKVFLECVQDMDHENMFWYRQDPGLGLRLIYFSYDVKMKEKGDIPEGYSVSREKKERFSLILESASTNQTSMYLCASSSSTRGATNEKLFFGSGTQLSVL.

In this sample, this clonotype turned up a few times. The chain has TRBV6-2 or TRBV6-3 and TRBJ2-5, with D perhaps TRBD1 (5 bases). Germline CDR1 reads MNHEY; CDR2 reads SVGEGT. The CDR3 totals 15 residues. Between the trimmed V and J ends, which lost 7 bases and 8 bases, there was a span of 23 bases. In nucleotides, the CDR3 is TGTGCCAGCACCGTCCCCATTCAGGGTGGAGCAACCCAGTACTTC. Protein: CASTVPIQGGATQYF.

This clonotype was picked up a small number of times. This chain joins TRBV24-1 and TRBJ2-1; the match to TRBD2 covers 10 bases. V shed 4 bases and J 9 bases; nucleotides not matched to a gene: 11. The CDR3 has 16 residues. The V gene's germline CDR1 is KGHDR and CDR2 SFDVKD. CDR3 bases: TGTGCCACCAGTGACTACAAAGCGGGGGGGCCGCGTGAGCAGTTCTTC. Translation: CATSDYKAGGPREQFF.

This clonotype was picked up a small number of times. The chain couples TRBV7-2 to TRBJ2-1, with D possibly matching TRBD1 (6 bases). There are 16 residues in the CDR3. V lost 2 bases to trimming and J lost 8 bases, with 19 bases between them. Germline CDR1 SGHTA, CDR2 FQGNSA. CDR3 protein: CASSLTANYRVDEQFF. CDR3 sequence (DNA): TGTGCCAGCAGCTTAACAGCAAACTACAGGGTCGATGAGCAGTTCTTC.

This clonotype has at least ten counts. J is TRBJ2-1 and V is TRBV6-4; D gene ambiguous. V was shortened by 4 bases and J by 6 bases, with 10 bases between the two germline ends. Per germline, CDR1 MRHNA and CDR2 SNTAGT. The CDR3 contains 13 residues. DNA for the CDR3: TGTGCCAGCAGTGTCTCGCGTGGCAATGAGCAGTTCTTC. As protein: CASSVSRGNEQFF.

The chain employs TRBV2 and TRBJ2-1; possibly TRBD1 or TRBD2 for D (5 bases each). V was trimmed by 2 bases and J by 8 bases, leaving 16 bases between them. The CDR3 has 15 residues. Per the germline V gene, CDR1 is SNHLY and CDR2 is FYNNEI. CDR3 loop: CASSEQGVVADEQFF. DNA for the CDR3: TGTGCCAGCAGTGAACAGGGAGTCGTTGCCGATGAGCAGTTCTTC.